Shown below are 17 T cell receptor beta chains from a single sample sequenced in a study of T cell repertoires in cytomegalovirus infection. In TCRdb, the reads were re-called with MiXCR into one record per CDR3 protein. The sample has under 150,000 distinct CDR3 sequences, roughly 31% seen once; the top ten hold roughly two fifths. These receptors have no identified antigens. Material: CD8+ T cells from cultured PBMCs, obtained from culture after CMV antigen stimulation. All receptors derive from a human donor in good health (CMV status not recorded). Some clones in this sample may be carry-over from other donors' samples.

This clonotype was detected only once. The chain joins TRBV9 to TRBJ2-1; 10 bases are a match to TRBD2. Germline V gene sequence: CDR1 SGDLS, CDR2 YYNGEE. V trimming: 0 bases; J trimming: 3 bases; junction bases outside the gene matches: 0. This CDR3 is built from 15 residues. The CDR3 DNA reads TGTGCCAGCAGCGTAGCTAGCGGGGGCTACAATGAGCAGTTCTTC. It specifies CASSVASGGYNEQFF. Filled out from reference TRBV9 and TRBJ2-1, the complete variable domain reads DSGVTQTPKHLITATGQRVTLRCSPRSGDLSVYWYQQSLDQGLQFLIQYYNGEERAKGNILERFSAQQFPDLHSELNLSSLELGDSALYFCASSVASGGYNEQFFGPGTRLTVL.

The gene calls are TRBV6-1 and TRBJ2-7; D may be TRBD2 (6 bases). Trimming removed 5 bases at V and 3 bases at J, with 14 bases between. The CDR3 is 14 residues long. Germline loops: CDR1 MNHNS, CDR2 SASEGT. CDR3 bases: TGTGCCAGCAGTCCCGGTGGGACTTACTACGAGCAGTACTTC. This codes for CASSPGGTYYEQYF.

This clonotype has a count of ten or more. The chain recombines TRBV12-3 or TRBV12-4 with TRBJ1-4, with 7 bases identical to TRBD1. The J segment lost 4 bases and the V segment lost 7 bases, leaving 6 bases of the junction unmatched. CDR3 length equals 14 residues. The CDR3 loop reads CASTSGGNNEKLFF. DNA of the CDR3: TGTGCCAGCACCTCAGGGGGGAATAATGAAAAACTGTTTTTT.

The CDR3 DNA follows: TGTGCCAGCAGTGAAGGGAGAGGGGAGGCACCCGAGAAGTATTTT. Protein product: CASSEGRGEAPEKYF. The chain couples TRBV2 to TRBJ2-3, with a weak D call TRBD2 (6 bases). CDR1 and CDR2 from the germline V gene are SNHLY and FYNNEI. Trimming took off 1 base at V and 13 bases at J, with 21 bases between the two ends. There are 15 residues in the CDR3. The variable domain in full, with the rest retrieved from reference TRBV2 and TRBJ2-3, is EPEVTQTPSHQVTQMGQEVILRCVPISNHLYFYWYRQILGQKVEFLVSFYNNEISEKSEIFDDQFSVERPDGSNFTLKIRSTKLEDSAMYFCASSEGRGEAPEKYFGPGTRLTVL.

The chain joins TRBV28 to TRBJ2-1, with a possible D match to TRBD1 (6 bases). V was clipped by 1 base and J by 0 bases, with 10 bases between them. CDR1 and CDR2 from the germline V gene are MDHEN and SYDVKM. The CDR3 sequence is 16 residues long. The CDR3 here is CASSLFQGSSYNEQFF. CDR3 in DNA: TGTGCCAGCAGTTTATTTCAGGGGAGCTCCTACAATGAGCAGTTCTTC.

This clonotype has just a few counts. The V call is TRBV4-1, the J call TRBJ2-7, with D possibly TRBD1 on 5 matching bases. The ends were cut back, 4 bases at V and 0 bases at J, with 16 bases in the middle. Germline loops: CDR1 MGHRA, CDR2 YSYEKL. This CDR3 has 16 residues. As DNA, the CDR3 is TGCGCCAGCAGCCGATACAGGAAAAACTCCTCCTACGAGCAGTACTTC. Translating gives CASSRYRKNSSYEQYF.

This clonotype was detected only a few times. The rearrangement joins TRBV7-2 to TRBJ2-2; 8 bases match TRBD2. V lost 4 bases, J lost 0 bases, and 13 bases stayed unmatched. The CDR3 runs 19 residues. Looked up from germline, CDR1 is SGHTA and CDR2 is FQGNSA. The CDR3 DNA is TGTGCCAGCAGCTCAGAGTGGCGGGGGGCGTTCCCGAACACCGGGGAGCTGTTTTTT. Amino acids: CASSSEWRGAFPNTGELFF. Using reference TRBV7-2 and TRBJ2-2 for the parts outside the CDR3, the full variable domain is GAGVSQSPSNKVTEKGKDVELRCDPISGHTALYWYRQSLGQGLEFLIYFQGNSAPDKSGLPSDRFSAERTGGSVSTLTIQRTQQEDSAVYLCASSSEWRGAFPNTGELFFGEGSRLTVL.

This clonotype was detected once. The J gene is TRBJ1-2, the V gene TRBV12-3 or TRBV12-4; possible D gene TRBD1, 5 bases. The CDR3 contains 12 residues. V shed 8 bases and J shed 4 bases, with 11 bases lying between them. The chain's CDR3 is CASGTDGYGYTF. The CDR3 DNA sequence: TGTGCCAGCGGGACGGATGGCTATGGCTACACCTTC.

In this sample, this clonotype turned up many times. This chain links TRBV5-4 with TRBJ2-7; TRBD2 might be the D (7 bases). The CDR3 totals 16 residues. V dropped 4 bases and J dropped 4 bases, with 21 bases sitting between them. Germline loops: CDR1 SGHNT, CDR2 YYREEE (reference sequence). CDR3 nucleotide sequence: TGTGCCAGCAGCGGCGAACCTCCCGGGGGGCTATACGAGCAGTACTTC. The encoded protein is CASSGEPPGGLYEQYF. Full variable domain (missing parts from reference TRBV5-4 and TRBJ2-7): ETGVTQSPTHLIKTRGQQVTLRCSSQSGHNTVSWYQQALGQGPQFIFQYYREEENGRGNFPPRFSGLQFPNYSSELNVNALELDDSALYLCASSGEPPGGLYEQYFGPGTRLTVT.

The chain recombines TRBV6-8 with TRBJ2-1; the match to TRBD1 covers 9 bases. Germline-derived CDR1 and CDR2 are MNHGY and SAAAGT. V dropped 11 bases and J dropped 7; count of bases not matched to a gene: 6. The CDR3 is made up of 12 amino acids. CDR3 DNA: TGTGCCGGACAGGGGCGAGGAAATGAGCAGTTCTTC. As protein: CAGQGRGNEQFF.

The J gene is TRBJ2-5, the V gene TRBV29-1; D remains ambiguous. CDR1 is SQVTM, CDR2 ANQGSEA, per germline. This CDR3 has 15 amino acids. V was pared by 1 base and J by 2 bases, with 14 bases between. The CDR3 DNA reads TGCAGCGTTGAAGCGCCACAGAGACCTCAAGAGACCCAGTACTTC. It translates to CSVEAPQRPQETQYF. Full variable domain (rest looked up from reference TRBV29-1 and TRBJ2-5): SAVISQKPSRDICQRGTSLTIQCQVDSQVTMMFWYRQQPGQSLTLIATANQGSEATYESGFVIDKFPISRPNLTFSTLTVSNMSPEDSSIYLCSVEAPQRPQETQYFGPGTRLLVL.

This clonotype has a single count. CDR3 bases: TGTGCCAACACCCTAGGACAGAACTATGGCTACACCTTC. Its protein product is CANTLGQNYGYTF. The rearrangement uses TRBV2 and TRBJ1-2, with D possibly TRBD1 on 6 matching bases. CDR1 and CDR2 from the germline V gene are SNHLY and FYNNEI. The V end was cut by 10 bases, the J end by 2 bases, with 14 bases between. The CDR3 spans 13 residues.

This clonotype appeared many times. The rearrangement links TRBV4-2 to TRBJ1-1; possible D gene TRBD1, 5 bases. The CDR3 runs 17 residues. Germline CDR1 and CDR2: LGHNA and YNFKEQ. The V gene lost 2 bases and the J gene lost 0 bases, with 16 bases spanning the gap. CDR3 protein: CASSQRGQGTMNTEAFF. CDR3 nucleotide sequence: TGTGCCAGCAGCCAAAGAGGTCAGGGAACAATGAACACTGAAGCTTTCTTT.

This clonotype came up once. The J gene is TRBJ2-3, the V gene TRBV7-9; TRBD1 aligns across 9 bases. After removal of 6 bases from V and 4 bases from J, the junction contained 8 bases not matched to a gene. The CDR3 length is 15 residues. Germline assignment: CDR1 SEHNR and CDR2 FQNEAQ (reference sequence). CDR3 sequence: CASRGIGDRADTQYF. CDR3 coding DNA: TGTGCCAGCAGAGGTATTGGGGACAGGGCAGATACGCAGTATTTT.

The chain combines TRBV7-8 with TRBJ1-5; D remains unclear. The CDR3 runs 15 residues. Germline loops: CDR1 SGHVS, CDR2 FQNEAQ. The ends were cut back, 1 base at V and 1 base at J, with 8 bases in the middle. This CDR3 reads CASSLDGLSNQPQHF. The CDR3 coding sequence is TGTGCCAGCAGCTTAGACGGGTTGAGCAATCAGCCCCAGCATTTT.

The chain links TRBV7-9 to TRBJ1-4, with TRBD1 matching 7 bases. The V gene's germline CDR1 is SEHNR and CDR2 FQNEAQ (reference sequence). The V segment lost 2 bases and the J segment 7 bases; nucleotides outside the gene matches: 7. The CDR3 is 15 amino acids. This CDR3 reads CASSLSGGGLEKLFF. CDR3 sequence (DNA): TGTGCCAGCAGCTTATCAGGAGGGGGCCTTGAAAAACTGTTTTTT. Full variable domain (remainder filled in from reference TRBV7-9 and TRBJ1-4): DTGVSQNPRHKITKRGQNVTFRCDPISEHNRLYWYRQTLGQGPEFLTYFQNEAQLEKSRLLSDRFSAERPKGSFSTLEIQRTEQGDSAMYLCASSLSGGGLEKLFFGSGTQLSVL.

V and J are TRBV4-1 and TRBJ1-1, with 12 positions matching TRBD1. From germline, CDR1 is MGHRA and CDR2 YSYEKL. The CDR3 extends over 17 amino acids. V was pared by 4 bases and J by 1 base, with 7 bases of the junction left unmatched. The CDR3 sequence is CASSPRDRGLGNTEAFF. The CDR3 bases are TGCGCCAGCAGCCCTCGGGACAGGGGGCTTGGGAACACTGAAGCTTTCTTT.